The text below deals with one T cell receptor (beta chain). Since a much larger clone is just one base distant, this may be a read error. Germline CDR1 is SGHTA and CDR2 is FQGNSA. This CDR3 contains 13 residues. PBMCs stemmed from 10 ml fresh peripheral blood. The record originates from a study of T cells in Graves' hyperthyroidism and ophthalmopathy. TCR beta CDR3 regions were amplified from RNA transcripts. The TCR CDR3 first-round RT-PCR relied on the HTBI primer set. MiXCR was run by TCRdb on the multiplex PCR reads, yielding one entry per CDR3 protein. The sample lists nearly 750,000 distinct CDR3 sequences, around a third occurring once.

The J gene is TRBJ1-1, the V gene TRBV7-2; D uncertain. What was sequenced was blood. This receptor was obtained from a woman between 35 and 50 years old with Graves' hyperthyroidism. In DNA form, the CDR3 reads TGTGCCAGCAGCAGCAACCTGAACACTGAAGTTTTCTTT. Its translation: CASSSNLNTEVFF.